The entry below describes one T cell receptor (beta chain). Profiled with immunoSEQ multiplex PCR; TCRdb holds only in-frame clones, not every one. The sample contains about 6,400 clones, more than 65% of which appear only once. The data stem from a study of blood T cell repertoires in COVID-19. Study-wide context: PBMCs, B-cell-depleted T cells, or T cells were the source of the cDNA or gDNA that made up the material.

The germline V gene encodes CDR1 MNHEY and CDR2 SVGAGI. Unmatched junction bases numbered 7, after V lost 6 bases and J lost 0 bases. This CDR3 is built from 15 residues. Sequencing was carried out using peripheral blood. The sequence came from a human donor with active COVID-19. The donor label of this sample is uncertain. This sequence joins TRBV6-5 and TRBJ2-7, with TRBD1 matching over 8 bases. CDR3 protein: CASRNRQGSSYEQYF. CDR3 DNA: TGTGCCAGCAGGAATAGACAGGGGAGCTCCTACGAGCAGTACTTC.